These 18 T cell receptor beta chains originate from one sample sequenced in a study of CD8 T cells in Susac syndrome. A quantity of roughly 0.5 to 1 ug RNA underwent reverse transcription using random hexamers. TCRdb re-called the immunoSEQ multiplex PCR reads with MiXCR, one entry per CDR3 protein. The sample contains around 80,000 distinct CDR3 sequences, roughly 95% of which appear only once. Sequenced: CD8+ T cells from PBMCs. The receptors derive from a human donor with Susac syndrome.

The chain has TRBV12-3 or TRBV12-4 and TRBJ1-4; D unresolved. Between the trimmed V and J ends, which lost 2 bases and 7 bases, there was a span of 8 bases. The CDR3 consists of 13 residues. The CDR3 reads CASSLSGSEKLFF. For the CDR3, the DNA is TGTGCCAGCAGTTTATCAGGAAGTGAAAAACTGTTTTTT.

V is TRBV12-3 or TRBV12-4 and J is TRBJ2-7; D could derive from TRBD1 or TRBD2 (5 bases each). There are 12 residues in the CDR3. Trimming took 1 base from V and 9 from J, leaving 10 bases between them. The CDR3 here is CASSLGGTGQYF. The CDR3 nucleotides read TGTGCCAGCAGTTTAGGGGGGACCGGGCAGTACTTC.

Turning to this clonotype: The junction departs from the called germline gene at one end, perhaps through a read error. The chain uses TRBV7-2 and TRBJ2-3; D uncertain. The CDR3 totals 12 residues. CDR1 SGHTA and CDR2 FQGNSA come from the germline V gene. Here the CDR3 DNA reads TGTGCCAGCAGCCTCCGGGCCGCAACCGGGCATTTT. Its translation is CASSLRAATGHF.

V gene TRBV12-3 or TRBV12-4 combines with J gene TRBJ2-4; D uncertain. Trimming took 5 bases from V and 0 from J, leaving 11 bases between them. CDR3 length: 15 residues. CDR3 in DNA: TGTGCCAGCAGTCTTAATCTAAGAGCCAAAAACATTCAGTACTTC. Amino acid sequence: CASSLNLRAKNIQYF.

This clonotype is a singleton in its sample. V is TRBV15 and J is TRBJ1-5, with no clear D. Per germline, CDR1 LNHNV and CDR2 YYDKDF (reference sequence). V was clipped by 0 bases and J by 0 bases, with 6 bases between them. This CDR3 comprises 15 residues. The CDR3: CATSREEYSNQPQHF. CDR3 nucleotide sequence: TGTGCCACCAGCAGAGAAGAGTATAGCAATCAGCCCCAGCATTTT.

The chain joins TRBV19 to TRBJ2-3; D ambiguous. Trimming removed 2 bases at V and 2 bases at J, with 5 bases between. Germline CDR1 is LNHDA and CDR2 is SQIVND (reference sequence). This CDR3 has 13 residues. The chain's CDR3 is CASSILITDTQYF. The CDR3 DNA is TGTGCCAGTAGTATACTAATCACAGATACGCAGTATTTT.

The chain joins TRBV4-1 to TRBJ2-2; TRBD1 is a possible D gene (5 bases). The CDR3 has 15 amino acids. V was cut by 8 bases and J by 2 bases, with 15 bases left in between. Germline-derived CDR1 and CDR2 are MGHRA and YSYEKL. This chain's CDR3 is CASGLGEINTGELFF. The CDR3 region has the DNA TGCGCCAGCGGATTAGGGGAAATCAACACCGGGGAGCTGTTTTTT.

This clonotype was recorded a few times. J is TRBJ2-7 and V is TRBV6-1; D tentatively fits TRBD1 or TRBD2 (5 bases each). Germline CDR1 MNHNS, CDR2 SASEGT. This CDR3 has 13 residues. Trimming took off 1 base at V and 1 base at J, with 5 bases between the two ends. The CDR3 sequence is CASSEGGSYEQYF. For the CDR3, the DNA is TGTGCCAGCAGTGAAGGGGGGTCCTACGAGCAGTACTTC.

This chain links TRBV20-1 with TRBJ1-5, with 9 bases aligning to TRBD1. The germline V gene encodes CDR1 DFQATT and CDR2 SNEGSKA (reference sequence). The V and J ends lost 5 bases and 0 bases, in that order; junction bases with no gene match: 11. CDR3 size: 17 residues. CDR3 bases: TGCAGTGCTCCTCAGGACAGGGGCACCTATAGCAATCAGCCCCAGCATTTT. As protein: CSAPQDRGTYSNQPQHF.

V and J are TRBV12-3 or TRBV12-4 and TRBJ2-5, with D possibly being TRBD1 or TRBD2 (5 bases each). V gave up 3 bases and J gave up 1 base, with 12 bases separating them. The CDR3 is 15 residues long. The CDR3 DNA sequence: TGTGCCAGCAGTTTCTCCGGGACCACCCAAGAGACCCAGTACTTC. This translates into CASSFSGTTQETQYF.

The chain has TRBV20-1 and TRBJ2-7; D may be TRBD1 or TRBD2 (5 bases each). The V and J ends lost 0 bases and 3 bases respectively, with 9 bases between them. This CDR3 region has 13 residues. Germline CDR1 and CDR2: DFQATT and SNEGSKA (reference sequence). Here the CDR3 DNA reads TGCAGTGCTAGAGAGAGGGGATACTACGAGCAGTACTTC. This sequence encodes CSARERGYYEQYF.

In this sample, this clonotype turned up a few times. The V and J genes are TRBV11-3 and TRBJ2-7; D call uncertain. This CDR3 has 13 amino acids. Germline CDR1 reads SGHNT; CDR2 reads YENEEA. V was cut by 0 bases and J by 5 bases, with 8 bases left in between. CDR3 amino acids: CASSLESEDEQYF. The DNA of the CDR3 is TGTGCCAGCAGCTTAGAGTCCGAGGACGAGCAGTACTTC.

This sequence joins TRBV9 and TRBJ2-3; D is ambiguous. Trimming removed 1 base from V and 1 base from J, with 4 bases in between. Germline V gene lookup returns CDR1 SGDLS and CDR2 YYNGEE. The CDR3 runs to 13 residues. CDR3 region: CASSVLGTDTQYF. Written as DNA, the CDR3 is TGTGCCAGCAGCGTATTAGGCACAGATACGCAGTATTTT.

This chain connects TRBV6-2 or TRBV6-3 to TRBJ1-6, with D unresolved. CDR3 size: 14 residues. Germline V lookup: CDR1 MNHEY, CDR2 SVGEGT. V lost 5 bases to trimming and J lost 6 bases, with 11 bases between them. CDR3 in amino acids: CASSPGVRNSPLHF. The CDR3 DNA is TGTGCCAGCAGTCCCGGGGTCCGTAATTCACCCCTCCACTTT.

For the CDR3, the DNA is TGTGCCAGCAGTTTCCGGGACAGACTTCTTAGCTCCTACAATGAGCAGTTCTTC. Protein sequence: CASSFRDRLLSSYNEQFF. The V call is TRBV7-2, the J call TRBJ2-1, with 7 bases lining up with TRBD1. Trimming cost V 6 bases and J 0 bases; bases outside gene matches: 14. The CDR3 runs to 18 residues. Looked up from germline, CDR1 is SGHTA and CDR2 is FQGNSA.

The J gene is TRBJ2-1, the V gene TRBV9; 9 nucleotides agree with TRBD1. CDR1 is SGDLS, CDR2 YYNGEE, per germline. The length of the CDR3 is 14 residues. The trim removed 0 bases at V and 7 bases at J, leaving 2 bases unmatched. CDR3 nucleotides: TGTGCCAGCAGCGTAGCACAGGGGGCGAATGAGCAGTTCTTC. Translated: CASSVAQGANEQFF. The full variable domain, its missing parts supplied by reference TRBV9 and TRBJ2-1, is DSGVTQTPKHLITATGQRVTLRCSPRSGDLSVYWYQQSLDQGLQFLIQYYNGEERAKGNILERFSAQQFPDLHSELNLSSLELGDSALYFCASSVAQGANEQFFGPGTRLTVL.

This sequence joins TRBV5-4 and TRBJ2-5; D is possibly TRBD2 (5 bases). The CDR3 spans 14 residues. Between the trimmed V and J ends, which lost 7 bases and 1 base, there was a span of 14 bases. The germline V gene encodes CDR1 SGHNT and CDR2 YYREEE (reference sequence). CDR3 in DNA: TGTGCCAGCGCCGTCAAACGGGGCCAAGAGACCCAGTACTTC. Translating gives CASAVKRGQETQYF.

The chain combines TRBV27 with TRBJ2-7; D possibly corresponds to TRBD1 (5 bases). V lost 3 bases and J 12 bases, leaving 15 bases between the germline ends. The CDR3 runs 12 residues. Germline values: CDR1 MNHEY, CDR2 SMNVEV (reference sequence). The CDR3 loop is CASSLVGQGWYF. CDR3 bases: TGTGCCAGCAGTTTGGTCGGTCAGGGCTGGTACTTC.